The entry below gives a single T cell receptor beta chain sequence along with its context. What it recognizes is unknown. This specimen belongs to a study of a mutant IDH1 vaccine in newly diagnosed glioma. Across the study: The start of vaccination came 4-6 weeks after radiotherapy alone, or with temozolomide cycles. The week-35 safety follow-up was V12, and the week-47 study end was V13. There were approximately 62% males and about 38% females among treated patients, whose mean age was about 44 years.

Time point: week 35, safety follow-up. What each vaccine dose contained was 300 ug of mutant IDH1 20-mer peptide, accompanied by topical imiquimod. Donor diagnoses consisted of new WHO grade 3 or 4 IDH1-mutant, ATRX-lost astrocytomas. Profiled with immunoSEQ multiplex PCR; TCRdb holds only in-frame clones, not every one. The data show roughly 60,000 clones, with 75% to 85% seen just once and roughly 5.7% held by the top ten. The V end was cut by 1 base, the J end by 3 bases, with 3 bases between. Germline CDR1 reads SEHNR; CDR2 reads FQNEAQ (reference sequence). There are 13 residues in the CDR3. This rearrangement joins TRBV7-9 to TRBJ2-2; D gene uncertain. The origin of this receptor is a man aged 35 to 55 with glioma. The material was PBMCs, obtained from a glioma patient whose treatment included an IDH1 peptide vaccine. CDR3 in DNA: TGTGCCAGCAGCTTAGTGTACACCGGGGAGCTGTTTTTT. Translated, it gives CASSLVYTGELFF. Variable domain in full (rest from reference TRBV7-9 and TRBJ2-2): DTGVSQNPRHKITKRGQNVTFRCDPISEHNRLYWYRQTLGQGPEFLTYFQNEAQLEKSRLLSDRFSAERPKGSFSTLEIQRTEQGDSAMYLCASSLVYTGELFFGEGSRLTVL.